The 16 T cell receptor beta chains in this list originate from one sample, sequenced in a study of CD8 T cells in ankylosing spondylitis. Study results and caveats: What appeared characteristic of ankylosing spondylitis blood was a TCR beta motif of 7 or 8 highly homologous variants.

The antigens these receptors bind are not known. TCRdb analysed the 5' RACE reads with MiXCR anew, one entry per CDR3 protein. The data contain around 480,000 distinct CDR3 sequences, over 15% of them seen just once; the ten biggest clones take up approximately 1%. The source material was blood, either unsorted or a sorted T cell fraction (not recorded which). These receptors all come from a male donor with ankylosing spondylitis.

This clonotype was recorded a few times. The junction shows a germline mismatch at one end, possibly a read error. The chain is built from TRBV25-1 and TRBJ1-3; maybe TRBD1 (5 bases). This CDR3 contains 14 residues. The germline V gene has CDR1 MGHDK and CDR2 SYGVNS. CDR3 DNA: TGTGCCAGCAGCGTAACAGGCTCTGAAAACACCATATATTTT. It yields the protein CASSVTGSENTIYF.

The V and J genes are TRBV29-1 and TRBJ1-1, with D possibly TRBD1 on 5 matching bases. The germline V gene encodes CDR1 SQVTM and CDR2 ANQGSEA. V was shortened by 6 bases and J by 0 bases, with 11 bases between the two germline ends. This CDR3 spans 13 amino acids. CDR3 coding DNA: TGCAGCGTGACCCGGACACTGAACACTGAAGCTTTCTTT. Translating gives CSVTRTLNTEAFF.

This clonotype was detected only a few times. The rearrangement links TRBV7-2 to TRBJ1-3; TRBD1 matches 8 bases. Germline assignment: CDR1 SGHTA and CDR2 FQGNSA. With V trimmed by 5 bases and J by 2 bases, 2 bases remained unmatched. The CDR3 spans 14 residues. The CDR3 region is CASSADRAGNTIYF. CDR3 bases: TGTGCCAGCAGCGCGGACAGGGCTGGAAACACCATATATTTT.

CDR3 DNA sequence: TGTGCCAGCTGGGGGGCTAGCGGGCCCCGGGTAGATACGCAGTATTTT. Translation: CASWGASGPRVDTQYF. The gene calls are TRBV7-9 and TRBJ2-3, with 8 positions matching TRBD2. The CDR3 loop spans 16 amino acids. Germline V lookup: CDR1 SEHNR, CDR2 FQNEAQ (reference sequence). The V gene end was trimmed by 8 bases and the J gene end by 5 bases; junction bases not matched to a gene: 15. Variable domain in full (rest from reference TRBV7-9 and TRBJ2-3): DTGVSQNPRHKITKRGQNVTFRCDPISEHNRLYWYRQTLGQGPEFLTYFQNEAQLEKSRLLSDRFSAERPKGSFSTLEIQRTEQGDSAMYLCASWGASGPRVDTQYFGPGTRLTVL.

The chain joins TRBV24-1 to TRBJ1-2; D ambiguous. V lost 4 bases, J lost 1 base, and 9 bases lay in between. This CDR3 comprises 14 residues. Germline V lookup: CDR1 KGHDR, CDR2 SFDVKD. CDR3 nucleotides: TGTGCCACCAGTGACTTCGGGAGTAACTATGGCTACACCTTC. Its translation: CATSDFGSNYGYTF.

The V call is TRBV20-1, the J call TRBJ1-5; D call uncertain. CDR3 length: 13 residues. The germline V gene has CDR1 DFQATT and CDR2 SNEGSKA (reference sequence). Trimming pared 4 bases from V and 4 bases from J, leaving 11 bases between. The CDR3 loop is CSAIDRQNQPQHF. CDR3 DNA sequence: TGCAGTGCTATCGACCGGCAGAATCAGCCCCAGCATTTT.

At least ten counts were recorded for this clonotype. CDR3 sequence: CSARDISGLELLLYGYTF. In nucleotides, the CDR3 is TGCAGTGCTAGAGATATTAGCGGGTTGGAATTACTACTCTATGGCTACACCTTC. J is TRBJ1-2 and V is TRBV20-1; unclear D gene. CDR1 is DFQATT, CDR2 SNEGSKA, per germline (reference sequence). There are 18 residues in the CDR3. Trimming took off 0 bases at V and 4 bases at J, with 24 bases between the two ends.

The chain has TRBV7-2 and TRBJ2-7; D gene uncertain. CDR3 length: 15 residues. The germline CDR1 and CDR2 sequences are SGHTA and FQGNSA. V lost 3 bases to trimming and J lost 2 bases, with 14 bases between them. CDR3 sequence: CASSFLISGTYEQYF. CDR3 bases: TGTGCCAGCAGCTTCCTCATCTCCGGAACCTACGAGCAGTACTTC.

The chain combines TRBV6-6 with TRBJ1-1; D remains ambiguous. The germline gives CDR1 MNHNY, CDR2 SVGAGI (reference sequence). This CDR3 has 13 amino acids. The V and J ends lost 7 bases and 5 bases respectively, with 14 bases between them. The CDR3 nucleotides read TGTGCCAGCATCTGGACTCTCGGGACTGAAGCTTTCTTT. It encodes CASIWTLGTEAFF.

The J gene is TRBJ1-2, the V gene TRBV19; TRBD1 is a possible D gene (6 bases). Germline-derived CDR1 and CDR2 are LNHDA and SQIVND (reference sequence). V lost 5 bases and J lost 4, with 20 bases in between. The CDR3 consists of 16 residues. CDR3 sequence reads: CASSASHREWSYGYTF. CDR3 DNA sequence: TGTGCCAGTAGTGCGAGCCACAGGGAATGGAGCTATGGCTACACCTTC.

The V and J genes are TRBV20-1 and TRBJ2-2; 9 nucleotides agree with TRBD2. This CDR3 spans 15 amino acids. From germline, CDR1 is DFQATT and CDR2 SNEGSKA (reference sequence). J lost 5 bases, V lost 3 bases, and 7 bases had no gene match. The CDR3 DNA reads TGCAGTGCTAGTCCTAGCGGGATAAGGACCGGGGAGCTGTTTTTT. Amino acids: CSASPSGIRTGELFF.

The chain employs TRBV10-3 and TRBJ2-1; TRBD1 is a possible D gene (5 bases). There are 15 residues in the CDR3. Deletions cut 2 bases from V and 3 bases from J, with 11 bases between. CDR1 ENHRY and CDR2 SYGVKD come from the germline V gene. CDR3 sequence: CAISEAATDYNEQFF. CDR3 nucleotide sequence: TGTGCCATCAGTGAGGCAGCGACAGACTACAATGAGCAGTTCTTC.

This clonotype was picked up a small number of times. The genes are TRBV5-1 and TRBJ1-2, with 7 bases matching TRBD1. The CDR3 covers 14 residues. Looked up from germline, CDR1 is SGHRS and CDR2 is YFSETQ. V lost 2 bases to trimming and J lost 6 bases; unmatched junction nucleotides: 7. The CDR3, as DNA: TGCGCCAGCAGCTTAGAGGGACAGTCGGATGGCTACACCTTC. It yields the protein CASSLEGQSDGYTF.

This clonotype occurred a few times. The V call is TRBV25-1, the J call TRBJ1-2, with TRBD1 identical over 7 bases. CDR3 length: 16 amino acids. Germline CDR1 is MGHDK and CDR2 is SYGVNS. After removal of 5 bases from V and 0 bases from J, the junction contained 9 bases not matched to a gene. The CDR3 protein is CASSREQGKANYGYTF. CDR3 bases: TGTGCCAGCAGTAGGGAACAGGGGAAAGCTAACTATGGCTACACCTTC.

CDR3 nucleotide sequence: TGCAGCGTGTTACAGGGGAGCGGCACTGAAGCTTTCTTT. It specifies CSVLQGSGTEAFF. The rearrangement joins TRBV29-1 to TRBJ1-1; 7 bases agree with TRBD1. After removal of 6 bases from V and 4 bases from J, the junction contained 8 bases not matched to a gene. CDR1 SQVTM and CDR2 ANQGSEA come from the germline V gene. CDR3 length: 13 amino acids.

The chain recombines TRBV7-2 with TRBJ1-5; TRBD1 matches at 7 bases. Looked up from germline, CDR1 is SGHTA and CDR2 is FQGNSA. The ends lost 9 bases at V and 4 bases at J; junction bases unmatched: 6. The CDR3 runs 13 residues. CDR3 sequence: CASCRDRNQPQHF. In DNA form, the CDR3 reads TGTGCCAGTTGCCGGGACAGAAATCAGCCCCAGCATTTT.